Presented here are 31 T cell receptor beta chains from one specimen sequenced in a study of T-cell memory formation after mild COVID-19. One entry per CDR3 protein results from TCRdb running MiXCR on the 5' RACE reads. The sample lists about 430,000 distinct CDR3 sequences; 24% were seen once. Sequences were obtained from PBMCs or a T cell subset sorted from them (not recorded which). The origin of the receptors is an adult woman who had mild COVID-19 (a few samples of this study predate the infection). Cell type and time point are not known.

With regard to this clonotype: An end of the junction does not agree with germline; a read error may underlie this. The chain joins TRBV6-4 to TRBJ1-1, with D unclear. This CDR3 spans 12 amino acids. Germline V gene sequence: CDR1 MRHNA, CDR2 SNTAGT. CDR3 in DNA: TGTGCCAGCAGTGACTCAAATGGTCCTCAATCGTTT. As protein: CASSDSNGPQSF.

This clonotype was seen a few times. The J gene is TRBJ1-2, the V gene TRBV7-8; D perhaps matches TRBD1 (5 bases). The CDR3 sequence is 16 residues long. CDR1 is SGHVS, CDR2 FQNEAQ, per germline. Trimming removed 2 bases at V and 0 bases at J, with 13 bases between. The CDR3 DNA follows: TGTGCCAGCAGCTTATGGACGGGGGGTCCTAACTATGGCTACACCTTC. It specifies CASSLWTGGPNYGYTF.

Many counts were recorded for this clonotype. The chain combines TRBV18 with TRBJ2-7, with D hard to call. V shed 8 bases and J shed 7 bases, with 6 bases lying between them. Per germline, CDR1 KGHSH and CDR2 LQKENI. CDR3 size: 9 residues. CDR3: CASGAEQYF. CDR3 bases: TGTGCCAGCGGCGCGGAGCAGTACTTC.

This clonotype was observed a few times. The chain links TRBV18 to TRBJ2-7; 10 nucleotides line up with TRBD1. Losses at the gene ends were 5 bases for V and 7 bases for J; bases not matched to a gene: 8. This CDR3 has 14 amino acids. Germline V lookup: CDR1 KGHSH, CDR2 LQKENI. The CDR3 is CASSGQGGQREQYF. The DNA of the CDR3 is TGTGCCAGCTCAGGACAGGGGGGCCAGAGGGAGCAGTACTTC.

This rearrangement joins TRBV7-6 to TRBJ1-2, with D possibly TRBD1 on 5 matching bases. Germline CDR1 and CDR2: SGHVS and FNYEAQ. The CDR3 has 15 residues. V lost 5 bases to trimming and J lost 7 bases, with 20 bases between them. The CDR3 loop reads CASSPGGETTVGYTF. In nucleotides, the CDR3 is TGTGCCAGCAGCCCGGGGGGGGAAACTACCGTTGGCTACACCTTC.

This clonotype was found a few times. The V gene is TRBV20-1, the J gene TRBJ2-4; D is unresolved. CDR3 length: 12 residues. Between the trimmed V and J ends, which lost 5 bases and 6 bases, there was a span of 11 bases. The germline gives CDR1 DFQATT, CDR2 SNEGSKA (reference sequence). The CDR3 DNA reads TGCAGTGCTGGACCCGACATAAACATTCAGTACTTC. It is translated as CSAGPDINIQYF.

The V and J genes are TRBV5-1 and TRBJ2-7; D may be TRBD1 (6 bases). Trimming removed 4 bases at V and 6 bases at J, with 23 bases between. CDR3 length equals 16 residues. The germline CDR1 and CDR2 sequences are SGHRS and YFSETQ. The CDR3 region has the DNA TGCGCCAGCAGCGTCTCAGGACAGACGTTTAGGAGCGAGCAGTACTTC. Protein sequence: CASSVSGQTFRSEQYF.

V gene TRBV20-1 combines with J gene TRBJ1-5; 7 bases map to TRBD1. The CDR3 consists of 15 residues. In germline, CDR1 is DFQATT, CDR2 SNEGSKA (reference sequence). Losses at the gene ends were 2 bases for V and 5 bases for J; bases not matched to a gene: 9. CDR3 coding DNA: TGCAGTGCTAGACCGACAGGGCATGGCGATCAGCCCCAGCATTTT. Its protein is CSARPTGHGDQPQHF.

This clonotype was found a few times. The rearrangement joins TRBV12-3 or TRBV12-4 to TRBJ1-5; D uncertain. Trimming shortened V by 3 bases and J by 6 bases, and 9 bases separated the two germline ends. CDR3 length: 13 amino acids. CDR3 residues: CASSFDHVQPQHF. The CDR3 nucleotides are TGTGCCAGCAGTTTCGACCATGTTCAGCCCCAGCATTTT.

This clonotype was found a few times. The V and J genes are TRBV20-1 and TRBJ2-2; tentatively, D is TRBD1 (5 bases). V dropped 0 bases and J dropped 4 bases, with 9 bases sitting between them. The CDR3 runs to 14 residues. CDR1 is DFQATT, CDR2 SNEGSKA, per germline (reference sequence). The chain's CDR3 is CSARERQTTGELFF. The CDR3 DNA follows: TGCAGTGCTAGAGAGCGACAGACCACCGGGGAGCTGTTTTTT.

This clonotype was recorded many times. The chain uses TRBV24-1 and TRBJ2-1; D not certain. The CDR3 sequence is 12 residues long. Germline CDR1 is KGHDR and CDR2 is SFDVKD. V was cut by 3 bases and J by 8 bases, with 7 bases left in between. The CDR3 bases are TGTGCCACCAGTGATGATGTGGATGAGCAGTTCTTC. It is translated as CATSDDVDEQFF.

This clonotype was counted only a few times. The J gene is TRBJ2-7, the V gene TRBV5-1, with 8 bases identical to TRBD2. The CDR3 length is 14 residues. With 0 bases clipped from V and 4 bases from J, the junction kept 3 bases outside the gene matches. The germline V gene encodes CDR1 SGHRS and CDR2 YFSETQ. CDR3 nucleotides: TGCGCCAGCAGCTTGGTTAGCGGGGATTACGAGCAGTACTTC. Its translation: CASSLVSGDYEQYF.

The chain links TRBV20-1 to TRBJ2-7; no clear D. The ends were cut back, 0 bases at V and 5 bases at J, with 8 bases in the middle. Per the germline V gene, CDR1 is DFQATT and CDR2 is SNEGSKA (reference sequence). The CDR3 is 12 amino acids. As DNA, the CDR3 is TGCAGTGCTAGAGACCTACGCCACGAGCAGTACTTC. This encodes CSARDLRHEQYF.

V usage is TRBV29-1 and J usage is TRBJ1-2, with TRBD1 matching 10 bases. CDR3 length: 16 amino acids. With 4 bases clipped from V and 3 bases from J, the junction kept 11 bases outside the gene matches. Per the germline V gene, CDR1 is SQVTM and CDR2 is ANQGSEA. The DNA for the CDR3 is TGCAGCGTTGTAGGGGACAGGGGCAAAGTTGACTATGGCTACACCTTC. Its protein is CSVVGDRGKVDYGYTF.

The chain uses TRBV24-1 and TRBJ1-2; D not certain. CDR3 length: 11 residues. V was trimmed by 5 bases and J by 4 bases, leaving 4 bases between them. The germline CDR1 and CDR2 sequences are KGHDR and SFDVKD. The CDR3 DNA sequence: TGTGCCACCAGTGTTGGCTATGGCTACACCTTC. As protein: CATSVGYGYTF.

The chain employs TRBV11-2 and TRBJ1-5; D ambiguous. V lost 2 bases and J lost 1, with 9 bases in between. Looked up from germline, CDR1 is SGHAT and CDR2 is FQNNGV. This CDR3 contains 15 residues. The DNA for the CDR3 is TGTGCCAGCAGCTTACGACCCCAAAGCAATCAGCCCCAGCATTTT. This sequence encodes CASSLRPQSNQPQHF.

The sample holds a few counts of this clonotype. This sequence joins TRBV11-2 and TRBJ2-5; D gene unclear. V gave up 2 bases and J gave up 9 bases, with 13 bases separating them. This CDR3 has 13 residues. CDR1 and CDR2 from the germline V gene are SGHAT and FQNNGV. The CDR3 coding sequence is TGTGCCAGCAGCTTATCGAATCGTGCGGCCCAGTACTTC. This encodes CASSLSNRAAQYF.

This clonotype has a count of ten or more. The chain is built from TRBV15 and TRBJ2-5; D is uncertain. This CDR3 contains 15 residues. V was shortened by 1 base and J by 5 bases, with 14 bases between the two germline ends. CDR1 LNHNV and CDR2 YYDKDF come from the germline V gene (reference sequence). The DNA of the CDR3 is TGTGCCACCAGCAGAGGCGGCGCGTATGCGGAGACCCAGTACTTC. This translates into CATSRGGAYAETQYF. The whole variable domain, remainder taken from reference TRBV15 and TRBJ2-5, is DAMVIQNPRYQVTQFGKPVTLSCSQTLNHNVMYWYQQKSSQAPKLLFHYYDKDFNNEADTPDNFQSRRPNTSFCFLDIRSPGLGDTAMYLCATSRGGAYAETQYFGPGTRLLVL.

The genes are TRBV30 and TRBJ1-5; D is unclear. Per germline, CDR1 GTSNPN and CDR2 SVGIG (reference sequence). The CDR3 sequence is 13 residues long. Trimming left V 1 base short and J 4 bases short, with 8 bases between. CDR3: CAWSGDTNQPQHF. The CDR3 bases are TGTGCCTGGAGTGGGGATACGAATCAGCCCCAGCATTTT. The variable domain in full, with the rest retrieved from reference TRBV30 and TRBJ1-5, is SQTIHQWPATLVQPVGSPLSLECTVEGTSNPNLYWYRQAAGRGLQLLFYSVGIGQISSEVPQNLSASRPQDRQFILSSKKLLLSDSGFYLCAWSGDTNQPQHFGDGTRLSIL.

The rearrangement uses TRBV5-1 and TRBJ1-2; a weak D match, TRBD1 (6 bases). CDR1 SGHRS and CDR2 YFSETQ come from the germline V gene. The CDR3 sequence is 17 residues long. Trimming shortened V by 0 bases and J by 3 bases, and 18 bases separated the two germline ends. The CDR3 DNA reads TGCGCCAGCAGCTTGGAAGCCGAGTTGAGGGGGTACTATGGCTACACCTTC. Translating it yields CASSLEAELRGYYGYTF.

This chain connects TRBV5-4 to TRBJ1-5, with D unresolved. Germline loops: CDR1 SGHNT, CDR2 YYREEE (reference sequence). This CDR3 contains 16 residues. The germline V and J ends were trimmed by 4 bases and 0 bases, with 14 bases remaining between them. CDR3 bases: TGTGCCAGCAGCCTCGGACCCAGAACTAGCAATCAGCCCCAGCATTTT. Translated: CASSLGPRTSNQPQHF. Full variable domain (rest looked up from reference TRBV5-4 and TRBJ1-5): ETGVTQSPTHLIKTRGQQVTLRCSSQSGHNTVSWYQQALGQGPQFIFQYYREEENGRGNFPPRFSGLQFPNYSSELNVNALELDDSALYLCASSLGPRTSNQPQHFGDGTRLSIL.

The chain uses TRBV19 and TRBJ1-5; D is unclear. The CDR3 has 17 amino acids. Germline V gene lookup returns CDR1 LNHDA and CDR2 SQIVND (reference sequence). V was shortened by 6 bases and J by 0 bases, with 18 bases between the two germline ends. The CDR3 loop reads CASRAERMGYSNQPQHF. The CDR3, as DNA: TGTGCCAGTAGAGCGGAAAGAATGGGCTATAGCAATCAGCCCCAGCATTTT.

This clonotype was seen a handful of times. This sequence joins TRBV4-3 and TRBJ1-2; 7 positions agree with TRBD1. The CDR3 has 16 amino acids. With V trimmed by 0 bases and J by 8 bases, 12 bases remained unmatched. CDR1 and CDR2 from the germline V gene are LGHNA and YSLEER. The CDR3 loop reads CASSQDYPTGKGGYTF. CDR3 nucleotide sequence: TGCGCCAGCAGCCAAGATTACCCGACAGGGAAAGGAGGCTACACCTTC.

This clonotype was counted only a few times. The chain uses TRBV27 and TRBJ2-7, with TRBD2 identical over 11 bases. The CDR3 totals 14 residues. Germline V gives CDR1 MNHEY, CDR2 SMNVEV (reference sequence). With 6 bases clipped from V and 4 bases from J, the junction kept 5 bases outside the gene matches. The CDR3 loop reads CASSLAGGMYEQYF. The CDR3 DNA follows: TGTGCCAGCAGCTTAGCGGGAGGGATGTACGAGCAGTACTTC.

The chain employs TRBV14 and TRBJ2-3; the D is unclear. This CDR3 region has 12 residues. The germline gives CDR1 SGHDN, CDR2 FVKESK. With 1 base removed from V and 9 bases from J, the gap between germline ends came to 8 bases. The CDR3 loop is CASSQGVWTQYF. DNA of the CDR3: TGTGCCAGCAGCCAAGGGGTTTGGACGCAGTATTTT. Combining the CDR3 with reference TRBV14 and TRBJ2-3 gives the whole variable domain EAGVTQFPSHSVIEKGQTVTLRCDPISGHDNLYWYRRVMGKEIKFLLHFVKESKQDESGMPNNRFLAERTGGTYSTLKVQPAELEDSGVYFCASSQGVWTQYFGPGTRLTVL.

This clonotype was observed many times. The CDR3 loop reads CASSQGQGAWSTEAFF. CDR3 in DNA: TGTGCCAGCAGCCAAGGACAGGGGGCTTGGAGCACTGAAGCTTTCTTT. The chain carries TRBV14 and TRBJ1-1; the match to TRBD1 covers 10 bases. Germline CDR1 reads SGHDN; CDR2 reads FVKESK. V lost 1 base and J lost 4; bases outside the gene matches: 6. CDR3 length equals 16 residues.

This sequence joins TRBV3-1 and TRBJ1-1; 8 nucleotides line up with TRBD1. Germline values: CDR1 LGHDT, CDR2 YNNKEL (reference sequence). This CDR3 is 16 amino acids long. J was trimmed by 5 bases and V by 1 base; bases with no gene match: 9. CDR3 amino acids: CASSQGNQGAVTEAFF. CDR3 DNA sequence: TGTGCCAGCAGCCAAGGAAACCAGGGGGCGGTGACTGAAGCTTTCTTT.

The V call is TRBV19, the J call TRBJ2-7; D unclear. Germline CDR1 is LNHDA and CDR2 is SQIVND (reference sequence). This CDR3 is built from 12 residues. V lost 3 bases and J 6 bases, leaving 9 bases between the germline ends. CDR3 sequence: CASSISGFEQYF. The DNA for the CDR3 is TGTGCCAGTAGTATTTCTGGGTTCGAGCAGTACTTC. The complete variable domain, with remaining parts taken from reference TRBV19 and TRBJ2-7, reads DGGITQSPKYLFRKEGQNVTLSCEQNLNHDAMYWYRQDPGQGLRLIYYSQIVNDFQKGDIAEGYSVSREKKESFPLTVTSAQKNPTAFYLCASSISGFEQYFGPGTRLTVT.

This clonotype was observed a handful of times. The gene calls are TRBV20-1 and TRBJ1-1; D ambiguous. The germline V and J ends were trimmed by 3 bases and 7 bases, with 12 bases remaining between them. Germline loops: CDR1 DFQATT, CDR2 SNEGSKA (reference sequence). This CDR3 has 12 amino acids. CDR3 sequence: CSASGRRLEAFF. The CDR3 DNA follows: TGCAGTGCTAGTGGCAGGCGGCTTGAAGCTTTCTTT.

This clonotype occurred many times. The chain joins TRBV4-3 to TRBJ2-3; 9 bases agree with TRBD2. The V gene end was trimmed by 0 bases and the J gene end by 3 bases; junction bases not matched to a gene: 7. Germline CDR1 and CDR2: LGHNA and YSLEER. The CDR3 extends over 17 amino acids. The CDR3 sequence: CASSQEKAGGPTDTQYF. The CDR3, as DNA: TGCGCCAGCAGCCAAGAGAAGGCGGGAGGGCCGACAGATACGCAGTATTTT.

The rearrangement uses TRBV2 and TRBJ2-5, with a weak D call TRBD1 (6 bases). CDR1 SNHLY and CDR2 FYNNEI come from the germline V gene. CDR3 length: 13 residues. The ends were cut back, 4 bases at V and 6 bases at J, with 12 bases in the middle. The CDR3 loop reads CASSVRQGKTQYF. DNA of the CDR3: TGTGCCAGCAGTGTTCGGCAGGGGAAGACCCAGTACTTC.